What follows is one T cell receptor beta chain and its context. The antigen is unknown. The data derive from a study of cytomegalovirus exposure and HLA in healthy donors. General observations from the study: Subsequent analysis showed first-cohort TCR clusters tending to co-occur in 120 validation repertoires. A list of approximately 160 TCR beta chains associated with cytomegalovirus was given. Many donors carried some public TCRs, although rarity characterized most TCR sequences.

J gave up 4 bases and V 6 bases, and 6 bases lay outside the gene matches. Looked up from germline, CDR1 is SEHNR and CDR2 is FQNEAQ (reference sequence). The CDR3 extends over 13 amino acids. Only in-frame clones appear in the TCRdb table, and some are missing; sequencing was by immunoSEQ multiplex PCR. The sample includes 250,000 to 400,000 clones, approximately 88% of them seen just once. This chain connects TRBV7-9 to TRBJ2-7; 7 nucleotides match TRBD1. The receptor was derived from a man aged 30-40 years in good health and CMV-seronegative. Material: PBMCs. The CDR3 sequence is CASRGGSTYEQYF. CDR3 DNA sequence: TGTGCCAGCAGAGGGGGCTCTACATACGAGCAGTACTTC. The variable domain in full, with the rest retrieved from reference TRBV7-9 and TRBJ2-7, is DTGVSQNPRHKITKRGQNVTFRCDPISEHNRLYWYRQTLGQGPEFLTYFQNEAQLEKSRLLSDRFSAERPKGSFSTLEIQRTEQGDSAMYLCASRGGSTYEQYFGPGTRLTVT.